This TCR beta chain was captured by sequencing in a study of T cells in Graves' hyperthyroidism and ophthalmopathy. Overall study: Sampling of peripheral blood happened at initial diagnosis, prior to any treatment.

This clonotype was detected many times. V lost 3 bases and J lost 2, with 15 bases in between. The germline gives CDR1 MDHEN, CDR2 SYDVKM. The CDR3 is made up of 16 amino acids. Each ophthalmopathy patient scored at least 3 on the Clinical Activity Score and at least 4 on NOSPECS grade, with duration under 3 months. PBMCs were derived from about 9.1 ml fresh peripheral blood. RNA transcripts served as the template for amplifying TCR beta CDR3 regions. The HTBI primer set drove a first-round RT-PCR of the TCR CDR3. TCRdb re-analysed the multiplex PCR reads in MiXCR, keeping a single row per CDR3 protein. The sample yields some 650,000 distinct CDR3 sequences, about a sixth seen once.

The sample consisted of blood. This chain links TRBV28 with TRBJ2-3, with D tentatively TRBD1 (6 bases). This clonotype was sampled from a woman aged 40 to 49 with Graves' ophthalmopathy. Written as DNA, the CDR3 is TGTGCCAGCAGTTTTTCAGGGGATACACTCACAGATACGCAGTATTTT. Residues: CASSFSGDTLTDTQYF.